These 23 T cell receptor beta chains came from one sample sequenced in a study of molecular identifiers for immune sequencing clone quantification (dated by TCRdb to the late 2010s). The receptor library was made with PCR. The sequencer listed for this sample is Illumina HiSeq 4000. TCRdb's own reprocessing of the public reads used fastp at Q25 and MiXCR and kept productive beta chains. For every CDR3 protein sequence, its rows merge into one entry that carries the most common genes and DNA. This sample holds fewer than 25,000 distinct CDR3 sequences; roughly 17% were observed only once. Clones ranked in the top ten supply 0.9% to 1% of the sample. Sequencing was done on a sample of naive CD8+ T cells from blood, with Jurkat cell RNA spiked in. In the paper's terms, the cell subset or site label means: FACS-sorted CD8+CD4-CCR7+CD45RA+ naive T cells. The receptors derive from a human donor in good health. Some libraries in this study had Jurkat cell RNA spiked in.

The rearrangement uses TRBV7-8 and TRBJ2-3, with unresolved D. Per germline, CDR1 SGHVS and CDR2 FQNEAQ. This CDR3 spans 12 amino acids. V gave up 3 bases and J gave up 6 bases, with 7 bases separating them. The CDR3 region has the DNA TGTGCCAGCAGCTTTGCCAGGGATACGCAGTATTTT. Translation gives CASSFARDTQYF.

In its sample, this clonotype was seen many times. The V call is TRBV29-1, the J call TRBJ1-1, with D possibly being TRBD1 (5 bases). Per the germline V gene, CDR1 is SQVTM and CDR2 is ANQGSEA. V gave up 4 bases and J gave up 7 bases, with 7 bases separating them. The CDR3 runs 10 residues. The CDR3 bases are TGCAGCGTTGTTGGGGGTGAAGCTTTCTTT. Amino acid sequence: CSVVGGEAFF.

By sample share, this clonotype is medium-sized (0.01 to 0.1%). The chain uses TRBV20-1 and TRBJ2-7; D could derive from TRBD1 or TRBD2 (6 bases each). Germline V gene data show CDR1 as DFQATT and CDR2 as SNEGSKA (reference sequence). This CDR3 comprises 15 residues. With 0 bases removed from V and 3 bases from J, the gap between germline ends came to 15 bases. The CDR3 DNA sequence: TGCAGTGCTAGAGATGTTTTACAGGGAGGCTACGAGCAGTACTTC. Translating gives CSARDVLQGGYEQYF.

In this sample, this clonotype turned up many times. The V gene is TRBV6-2 or TRBV6-3, the J gene TRBJ2-5; 12 nucleotides match TRBD2. The CDR3 consists of 17 residues. From germline, CDR1 is MNHEY and CDR2 SVGEGT. V shed 5 bases, J shed 5 bases, and the junction held 12 bases outside the gene matches. Here the CDR3 reads CASSPLAGGPVGETQYF. CDR3 sequence (DNA): TGTGCCAGCAGTCCCCTAGCGGGGGGGCCTGTAGGTGAGACCCAGTACTTC.

In this sample, this clonotype turned up many times. The V call is TRBV5-1, the J call TRBJ2-3; D call uncertain. The V end was cut by 4 bases, the J end by 0 bases, with 6 bases between. The germline gives CDR1 SGHRS, CDR2 YFSETQ. This CDR3 is built from 13 residues. CDR3: CASSPDSTDTQYF. The CDR3 nucleotides are TGCGCCAGCAGCCCCGACAGCACAGATACGCAGTATTTT.

This clonotype was detected ten times or more. The chain joins TRBV29-1 to TRBJ1-1; the D gene is possibly TRBD1 (6 bases). Trimming pared 8 bases from V and 4 bases from J, leaving 14 bases between. CDR1 SQVTM and CDR2 ANQGSEA come from the germline V gene. The CDR3 loop spans 12 amino acids. CDR3 bases: TGCAGCTCAAAGGGGGAGAGCACTGAAGCTTTCTTT. Its translation: CSSKGESTEAFF.

This clonotype occurred a few times. This may stem from a read error, because a much larger clone lies one nucleotide away. The gene calls are TRBV5-1 and TRBJ2-1; 11 nucleotides match TRBD2. This CDR3 region has 17 residues. The germline V gene encodes CDR1 SGHRS and CDR2 YFSETQ. CDR3 protein: CASSSPERLAGGSERFF. CDR3 coding DNA: TGCGCCAGCAGCTCCCCGGAGAGGCTAGCGGGAGGATCTGAGCGGTTCTTC.

This clonotype was seen ten or more times. V gene TRBV16 combines with J gene TRBJ2-1; no clear D gene. CDR1 and CDR2 from the germline V gene are KGHSY and FQNENV. The length of the CDR3 is 13 residues. V dropped 3 bases and J dropped 7 bases, with 10 bases sitting between them. CDR3 protein: CASSHPIGNEQFF. In nucleotides, the CDR3 is TGTGCCAGCAGCCATCCGATTGGGAATGAGCAGTTCTTC.

This clonotype has ten or more counts. This chain links TRBV6-2 or TRBV6-3 with TRBJ1-1; no reliable D call. Trimming removed 4 bases at V and 3 bases at J, with 9 bases between. Per germline, CDR1 MNHEY and CDR2 SVGEGT. This CDR3 has 13 amino acids. CDR3 DNA sequence: TGTGCCAGCAGTTTGATGAGGGACACTGAAGCTTTCTTT. This encodes CASSLMRDTEAFF.

Details on this clonotype: This could be a read error, since a much larger clone is one nucleotide away. V and J are TRBV3-2 and TRBJ1-1. TRBV3-2 is termed a pseudogene. This CDR3 comprises 9 residues. CDR3 in DNA: TGTACCAGCAGCCTTTCAACTTTCTTT. Translation: CTSSLSTFF.

This clonotype showed up many times. The chain carries TRBV5-4 and TRBJ2-7, with a possible D match to TRBD2 (6 bases). V shed 6 bases and J shed 5 bases, with 12 bases lying between them. Germline-derived CDR1 and CDR2 are SGHNT and YYREEE (reference sequence). This CDR3 spans 12 amino acids. As DNA, the CDR3 is TGTGCCAGCACCCTATCGGGGGACGAGCAGTACTTC. Its translation: CASTLSGDEQYF.

This clonotype counts as medium-sized. The CDR3 bases are TGTGCCAGCAGCGTAGTAGCAGTAAACACTGAAGCTTTCTTT. Encoded protein: CASSVVAVNTEAFF. This sequence joins TRBV9 and TRBJ1-1; D is undetermined. The CDR3 totals 14 residues. Germline V CDR1 and CDR2: SGDLS, YYNGEE. Trimming cost V 0 bases and J 2 bases, with 8 bases left between them.

This clonotype is labeled medium-sized. The gene calls are TRBV6-5 and TRBJ1-1; tentatively, D is TRBD1 (5 bases). V was clipped by 2 bases and J by 7 bases, with 11 bases between them. This CDR3 region has 13 residues. Germline V lookup: CDR1 MNHEY, CDR2 SVGAGI. This chain's CDR3 is CASSYLQGREAFF. The CDR3, as DNA: TGTGCCAGCAGTTACCTGCAGGGTCGTGAAGCTTTCTTT.

This clonotype counts as medium-sized (0.01 to 0.1%). The chain carries TRBV9 and TRBJ2-3; D is ambiguous. This CDR3 is built from 15 residues. V was shortened by 2 bases and J by 2 bases, with 12 bases between the two germline ends. Germline V gene lookup returns CDR1 SGDLS and CDR2 YYNGEE. The CDR3 loop is CASSVHGIPTDTQYF. CDR3 bases: TGTGCCAGCAGCGTCCATGGCATCCCCACAGATACGCAGTATTTT.

This clonotype was seen many times. This sequence joins TRBV4-3 and TRBJ2-4; D not resolved. V lost 4 bases, J lost 0 bases, and 16 bases lay in between. The germline CDR1 and CDR2 sequences are LGHNA and YSLEER. The CDR3 covers 17 residues. CDR3 sequence (DNA): TGCGCCAGCAGCCCTTTTTATGACAAACTAGCCAAAAACATTCAGTACTTC. Translated, it gives CASSPFYDKLAKNIQYF.

By sample fraction, this clonotype is medium-sized. The CDR3 here is CASSPRTAGETQYF. CDR3 nucleotide sequence: TGCGCCAGCAGCCCTCGGACAGCGGGGGAGACCCAGTACTTC. The chain recombines TRBV5-1 with TRBJ2-5; the D gene is possibly TRBD2 (7 bases). The CDR3 loop spans 14 amino acids. CDR1 is SGHRS and CDR2 is YFSETQ in the germline V gene. Trimming took off 4 bases at V and 5 bases at J, with 15 bases between the two ends.

This clonotype came up many times. The chain is built from TRBV27 and TRBJ2-7; D possibly corresponds to TRBD1 (5 bases). Trimming cost V 1 base and J 7 bases, with 14 bases left between them. There are 14 residues in the CDR3. Germline lookup yields CDR1 MNHEY and CDR2 SMNVEV (reference sequence). The DNA for the CDR3 is TGTGCCAGCAGTTTATTCTCCAGGGCTGGGGAGCAGTACTTC. Amino acids: CASSLFSRAGEQYF.

In the case of this clonotype: With a much larger clone just one base away, this may be a read error. The chain has TRBV6-2 or TRBV6-3 and TRBJ2-6, with D perhaps matching TRBD1 or TRBD2 (5 bases each). Germline CDR1 and CDR2: MNHEY and SVGEGT. The CDR3 contains 15 residues. This CDR3 reads CASSPYEMGVNVLTF. The DNA for the CDR3 is TGTGCCAGCAGCCCCTATGAAATGGGGGTCAACGTCCTGACTTTC.

This clonotype was seen at least ten times. V usage is TRBV12-3 or TRBV12-4 and J usage is TRBJ2-1, with 9 positions matching TRBD1. V shed 6 bases and J 4 bases; nucleotides not matched to a gene: 4. There are 14 residues in the CDR3. CDR3 sequence reads: CASRPGQGYNEQFF. CDR3 bases: TGTGCCAGCAGACCCGGACAGGGGTACAATGAGCAGTTCTTC.

This clonotype was counted many times. DNA for the CDR3: TGTGCCAGCACCCGGACAGGGGGTATTAAAGAGACCCAGTACTTC. As protein: CASTRTGGIKETQYF. The chain has TRBV2 and TRBJ2-5; TRBD1 agrees at 10 bases. Germline V CDR1 and CDR2: SNHLY, FYNNEI. After removal of 7 bases from V and 3 bases from J, the junction contained 8 bases not matched to a gene. The length of the CDR3 is 15 residues.

This clonotype was counted at least ten times. The rearrangement uses TRBV2 and TRBJ2-2, with D perhaps assigned TRBD1 or TRBD2 (5 bases each). CDR1 is SNHLY, CDR2 FYNNEI, per germline. Trimming removed 7 bases from V and 1 base from J, with 10 bases in between. The CDR3 runs to 14 residues. The CDR3 loop is CASNPGRNTGELFF. The CDR3 nucleotides are TGTGCCAGCAACCCAGGGAGGAACACCGGGGAGCTGTTTTTT. The variable domain in full, with the rest retrieved from reference TRBV2 and TRBJ2-2, is EPEVTQTPSHQVTQMGQEVILRCVPISNHLYFYWYRQILGQKVEFLVSFYNNEISEKSEIFDDQFSVERPDGSNFTLKIRSTKLEDSAMYFCASNPGRNTGELFFGEGSRLTVL.

This clonotype was counted ten times or more. For the CDR3, the DNA is TGTGCCTGGAGCCTGGGGGGCGCGACCGGGGAGCTGTTTTTT. This encodes CAWSLGGATGELFF. The chain is built from TRBV30 and TRBJ2-2; tentatively, D is TRBD1 or TRBD2 (6 bases each). Trimming removed 3 bases at V and 5 bases at J, with 13 bases between. Germline loops: CDR1 GTSNPN, CDR2 SVGIG (reference sequence). CDR3 length equals 14 residues.

This clonotype appeared many times. The chain combines TRBV27 with TRBJ1-2; no definite D call. V lost 0 bases, J lost 4 bases, and 24 bases lay in between. The CDR3 totals 19 residues. The germline V gene encodes CDR1 MNHEY and CDR2 SMNVEV (reference sequence). For the CDR3, the DNA is TGTGCCAGCAGTTTATCTACCCCTTCCTCTGGGAAGGTTTTCTATGGCTACACCTTC. It encodes CASSLSTPSSGKVFYGYTF.